This TCR beta chain was obtained from a study of blood T cell repertoires in COVID-19. This clone was picked up a small number of times. The CDR3 covers 16 residues. J was trimmed by 1 base and V by 6 bases; bases with no gene match: 3. Germline V gene data show CDR1 as SGHTA and CDR2 as FQGTGA. Profiling relied on immunoSEQ multiplex PCR, and the TCRdb table lists in-frame clones only, not all of them. Of about 250,000 clones in the sample, approximately 85% were seen once. The TCR was taken from a woman in her forties or fifties with acute COVID-19. The chain couples TRBV7-3 to TRBJ2-2, with 12 bases aligning to TRBD2. What was sequenced was PBMCs or T cells enriched from blood (not recorded which). The CDR3 DNA is TGTGCCAGCAGTCGGACTAGCGGGGAGAACACCGGGGAGCTGTTTTTT. Translating gives CASSRTSGENTGELFF.